This T cell receptor beta chain is from a study of post-analysis software for immune sequencing data. Study-level background: Relapsing-remitting, secondary progressive and progressive-relapsing multiple sclerosis were all included among the disease courses.

Germline CDR1 is SQVTM and CDR2 is ANQGSEA. The CDR3 consists of 14 residues. Concerning this clonotype: Its antigen is unidentified.

The study, taken as a whole, reports: TRBV5-6, TRBV5-1 and TRBV20-1 belonged to a set of roughly 5 TRBV segments that were more frequent in patients than controls. Controls significantly exceeded multiple sclerosis patients in normalized Chao1 diversity. With F measure, samples from one preparation batch clustered together strongly.

Unique molecular identifiers tagged the TCR beta cDNA libraries. The source material, 1 to 10 million T cells, gave rise to 400,000 to 600,000 cDNA molecules. TCRdb fed the PCR reads into MiXCR, producing one record per CDR3 protein. Seen here are roughly 700,000 distinct CDR3 sequences, roughly 27% observed once, and the top ten hold around 0.55%. This receptor was taken from a girl aged 5-17 years with multiple sclerosis. Sequencing used blood. The genes are TRBV29-1 and TRBJ2-1, with D possibly being TRBD1 or TRBD2 (5 bases each). The J call may be in error: the DNA end matches TRBJ2-7 better. Here the CDR3 reads CSVEAGSSYNEQYF. The CDR3 nucleotides read TGCAGCGTTGAAGCAGGGAGCTCCTACAATGAGCAGTACTTC.